This is a list of T cell receptor beta chains from one sample in a study of beta chain features in type 1 diabetes. TCRdb's table, derived via immunoSEQ multiplex PCR, lists solely in-frame clones and lacks some. The sample lists 10,000 to 15,000 clones; around 43% were seen once. The sample consisted of stem cell memory CD4+ T cells from blood. All receptors come from a man between 18 and 29 years old in good health. CDR3s include the opening cysteine and the closing phenylalanine or tryptophan. Each record gives: J gene, V gene, clone size, D gene, CDR3 length, CDR3 protein, CDR3 DNA. A D gene is named only where the DNA matches it firmly. Size tells how often a clone was seen (once, few, many) or the class of an expanded clone, and some rows leave it out.

J gene: TRBJ1-5; V gene: TRBV7-2; clone size: few; D gene: TRBD1; CDR3 length: 14; CDR3 protein: CASSQGGNRQPQHF; CDR3 DNA: TGTGCCAGCAGCCAGGGGGGCAATCGACAGCCCCAGCATTTT
J gene: TRBJ2-6; V gene: TRBV11-2; clone size: .; D gene: TRBD1; CDR3 length: 17; CDR3 protein: CASSLDGDRAGANVLTF; CDR3 DNA: TGTGCCAGCAGCTTAGATGGGGACAGGGCTGGGGCCAACGTCCTGACTTTC
J gene: TRBJ2-7; V gene: TRBV7-9; clone size: .; D gene: TRBD1; CDR3 length: 14; CDR3 protein: CASSFGTVDYEQYF; CDR3 DNA: TGTGCCAGCAGCTTTGGGACAGTAGACTACGAGCAGTACTTC
J gene: TRBJ2-1; V gene: TRBV7-2; clone size: .; D gene: TRBD1; CDR3 length: 14; CDR3 protein: CASSSGQSYNEQFF; CDR3 DNA: TGTGCCAGCAGCTCGGGACAGAGTTACAATGAGCAGTTCTTC
J gene: TRBJ1-1; V gene: TRBV7-9; clone size: few; D gene: .; CDR3 length: 14; CDR3 protein: CASSLAAGNTEAFF; CDR3 DNA: TGTGCCAGCAGCTTAGCGGCAGGGAACACTGAAGCTTTCTTT
J gene: TRBJ2-7; V gene: TRBV18; clone size: once; D gene: TRBD1; CDR3 length: 13; CDR3 protein: CASSRDRAYEQYF; CDR3 DNA: TGTGCCAGCTCTCGGGACAGAGCCTACGAGCAGTACTTC
J gene: TRBJ1-3; V gene: TRBV4-1; clone size: .; D gene: .; CDR3 length: 16; CDR3 protein: CASSHGRGFSGNTIYF; CDR3 DNA: TGCGCCAGCAGTCACGGCCGGGGATTCTCTGGAAACACCATATATTTT
J gene: TRBJ2-5; V gene: TRBV5-8; clone size: .; D gene: TRBD1; CDR3 length: 14; CDR3 protein: CASSLWTGGETQYF; CDR3 DNA: TGTGCCAGCAGCTTATGGACAGGGGGGGAGACCCAGTACTTC
J gene: TRBJ2-3; V gene: TRBV9; clone size: .; D gene: TRBD2; CDR3 length: 16; CDR3 protein: CASSVGGSGVTDTQYF; CDR3 DNA: TGTGCCAGCAGCGTAGGGGGCAGCGGGGTCACAGATACGCAGTATTTT
J gene: TRBJ2-3; V gene: TRBV6-5; clone size: .; D gene: .; CDR3 length: 15; CDR3 protein: CASSTGDSSTDTQYF; CDR3 DNA: TGTGCCAGCAGTACAGGGGACTCCTCCACAGATACGCAGTATTTT
J gene: TRBJ2-5; V gene: TRBV7-7; clone size: .; D gene: TRBD2; CDR3 length: 15; CDR3 protein: CASSQGDYPQETQYF; CDR3 DNA: TGTGCCAGCAGCCAAGGGGACTATCCACAAGAGACCCAGTACTTC
J gene: TRBJ1-6; V gene: TRBV5-6; clone size: .; D gene: .; CDR3 length: 14; CDR3 protein: CASSPQVAMAPLHF; CDR3 DNA: TGTGCCAGCAGCCCTCAGGTGGCGATGGCACCCCTCCACTTT
J gene: TRBJ2-7; V gene: TRBV18; clone size: .; D gene: TRBD2; CDR3 length: 12; CDR3 protein: CASSLRGGEQYF; CDR3 DNA: TGTGCCAGCTCCCTCCGGGGGGGCGAGCAGTACTTC
J gene: TRBJ2-7; V gene: TRBV5-8; clone size: .; D gene: .; CDR3 length: 15; CDR3 protein: CASSLAVTAPYEQYF; CDR3 DNA: TGTGCCAGCAGCTTGGCCGTAACTGCCCCCTACGAGCAGTACTTC
J gene: TRBJ1-6; V gene: TRBV27; clone size: .; D gene: .; CDR3 length: 16; CDR3 protein: CASSLKGLTYNSPLHF; CDR3 DNA: TGTGCCAGCAGTTTGAAGGGACTTACCTATAATTCACCCCTCCACTTT
J gene: TRBJ2-5; V gene: TRBV5-4; clone size: .; D gene: TRBD2; CDR3 length: 17; CDR3 protein: CASSAWAQRGPQETQYF; CDR3 DNA: TGTGCCAGCAGCGCGTGGGCTCAGCGGGGACCTCAAGAGACCCAGTACTTC
J gene: TRBJ1-5; V gene: TRBV19; clone size: .; D gene: .; CDR3 length: 15; CDR3 protein: CASSIVSPVNQPQHF; CDR3 DNA: TGTGCCAGTAGTATAGTTAGCCCGGTCAATCAGCCCCAGCATTTT
J gene: TRBJ2-7; V gene: TRBV7-9; clone size: few; D gene: .; CDR3 length: 15; CDR3 protein: CASSPPGTSFYEQYF; CDR3 DNA: TGTGCCAGCAGCCCTCCCGGGACATCTTTCTACGAGCAGTACTTC
J gene: TRBJ2-5; V gene: TRBV7-7; clone size: .; D gene: TRBD2; CDR3 length: 14; CDR3 protein: CASSPRREGETQYF; CDR3 DNA: TGTGCCAGCAGCCCCCGGAGGGAGGGAGAGACCCAGTACTTC
J gene: TRBJ2-1; V gene: TRBV9; clone size: few; D gene: .; CDR3 length: 17; CDR3 protein: CASSVATGPNSYNEQFF; CDR3 DNA: TGTGCCAGCAGCGTAGCTACAGGGCCTAACTCCTACAATGAGCAGTTCTTC
J gene: TRBJ2-7; V gene: TRBV18; clone size: .; D gene: TRBD1; CDR3 length: 15; CDR3 protein: CASSPGQPQTYEQYF; CDR3 DNA: TGTGCCAGCTCACCGGGACAGCCCCAAACCTACGAGCAGTACTTC
J gene: TRBJ2-6; V gene: TRBV7-2; clone size: few; D gene: .; CDR3 length: 15; CDR3 protein: CASSPRGSGANVLTF; CDR3 DNA: TGTGCCAGCAGCCCCCGGGGATCTGGGGCCAACGTCCTGACTTTC
J gene: TRBJ2-1; V gene: TRBV29-1; clone size: few; D gene: TRBD2; CDR3 length: 15; CDR3 protein: CSFPSGRALYNEQFF; CDR3 DNA: TGCAGCTTCCCTTCGGGGAGGGCCTTATACAATGAGCAGTTCTTC
J gene: TRBJ2-2; V gene: TRBV7-8; clone size: .; D gene: .; CDR3 length: 14; CDR3 protein: CASSSNRNTGELFF; CDR3 DNA: TGTGCCAGCAGCTCGAACAGGAACACCGGGGAGCTGTTTTTT
J gene: TRBJ2-7; V gene: TRBV5-4; clone size: .; D gene: .; CDR3 length: 13; CDR3 protein: CASSHGSVYEQYF; CDR3 DNA: TGTGCCAGCAGCCACGGGTCCGTTTACGAGCAGTACTTC
J gene: TRBJ2-6; V gene: TRBV10-3; clone size: few; D gene: TRBD1; CDR3 length: 21; CDR3 protein: CAISVSQGGNRGFPGANVLTF; CDR3 DNA: TGTGCCATCAGTGTGTCACAGGGGGGAAACAGGGGATTTCCTGGGGCCAACGTCCTGACTTTC
J gene: TRBJ2-2; V gene: TRBV19; clone size: .; D gene: TRBD2; CDR3 length: 15; CDR3 protein: CASTGLAGGSGELFF; CDR3 DNA: TGTGCCAGTACAGGACTAGCGGGGGGTAGCGGGGAGCTGTTTTTT
J gene: TRBJ2-5; V gene: TRBV6-5; clone size: .; D gene: TRBD1; CDR3 length: 14; CDR3 protein: CASRETGGKETQYF; CDR3 DNA: TGTGCCAGCAGGGAGACAGGGGGTAAAGAGACCCAGTACTTC
J gene: TRBJ1-1; V gene: TRBV18; clone size: .; D gene: .; CDR3 length: 15; CDR3 protein: CASSPLQGGDTEAFF; CDR3 DNA: TGTGCCAGCTCACCATTACAGGGTGGGGACACTGAAGCTTTCTTT
J gene: TRBJ2-2; V gene: TRBV7-2; clone size: .; D gene: TRBD1; CDR3 length: 16; CDR3 protein: CASSWRTGGNTGELFF; CDR3 DNA: TGTGCCAGCAGCTGGAGGACAGGGGGGAACACCGGGGAGCTGTTTTTT
J gene: TRBJ1-2; V gene: TRBV21-1; clone size: .; D gene: .; CDR3 length: 16; CDR3 protein: CASSKALTGVNYGYTF; CDR3 DNA: TGTGCCAGCAGCAAAGCCCTGACAGGGGTAAACTATGGCTACACCTTC
J gene: TRBJ2-1; V gene: TRBV7-2; clone size: .; D gene: TRBD2; CDR3 length: 15; CDR3 protein: CASSRAGSSYNEQFF; CDR3 DNA: TGTGCCAGCAGCAGAGCGGGGAGCTCCTACAATGAGCAGTTCTTC
J gene: TRBJ1-2; V gene: TRBV11-2; clone size: .; D gene: TRBD1; CDR3 length: 15; CDR3 protein: CASSLEGQGWYGYTF; CDR3 DNA: TGTGCCAGCAGCTTAGAAGGACAGGGGTGGTATGGCTACACCTTC
J gene: TRBJ1-1; V gene: TRBV30; clone size: few; D gene: .; CDR3 length: 16; CDR3 protein: CAWRGMGAAKNTEAFF; CDR3 DNA: TGTGCCTGGAGAGGTATGGGGGCCGCCAAGAACACTGAAGCTTTCTTT
J gene: TRBJ1-3; V gene: TRBV11-2; clone size: .; D gene: .; CDR3 length: 14; CDR3 protein: CASSLGHSGNTIYF; CDR3 DNA: TGTGCCAGCAGCTTAGGGCACTCTGGAAACACCATATATTTT
J gene: TRBJ1-2; V gene: TRBV15; clone size: .; D gene: .; CDR3 length: 14; CDR3 protein: CATSRGGQEGGYTF; CDR3 DNA: TGTGCCACCAGCAGAGGAGGGCAGGAAGGGGGCTACACCTTC
J gene: TRBJ1-5; V gene: TRBV2; clone size: .; D gene: TRBD1; CDR3 length: 14; CDR3 protein: CASSDDRVNQPQHF; CDR3 DNA: TGTGCCAGCAGTGATGACAGGGTCAATCAGCCCCAGCATTTT
J gene: TRBJ2-5; V gene: TRBV9; clone size: .; D gene: TRBD2; CDR3 length: 17; CDR3 protein: CASSPRVSGGASETQYF; CDR3 DNA: TGTGCCAGCAGCCCCCGGGTGAGCGGGGGGGCGTCGGAGACCCAGTACTTC
J gene: TRBJ2-3; V gene: TRBV6-1; clone size: .; D gene: .; CDR3 length: 15; CDR3 protein: CASSEALTSWDTQYF; CDR3 DNA: TGTGCCAGCAGTGAAGCGCTTACTAGCTGGGATACGCAGTATTTT
J gene: TRBJ2-7; V gene: TRBV4-1; clone size: .; D gene: .; CDR3 length: 15; CDR3 protein: CASSQTPGQPYEQYF; CDR3 DNA: TGTGCCAGCAGCCAAACACCGGGTCAGCCCTACGAGCAGTACTTC